The 6 T cell receptor beta chains reported below all come from one sample, sequenced in a study of patients and donors after allogeneic stem cell transplantation. TCRdb re-called the RT-PCR reads with MiXCR, one entry per CDR3 protein. The sample lists around 82,000 distinct CDR3 sequences, just under 5% occurring once. The sequenced sample consisted of blood, either unsorted or a sorted T cell fraction (not recorded which). The receptors come from a human donor who was either an allogeneic HSCT recipient or a stem cell or donor lymphocyte infusion donor (not recorded which). It is not recorded whose cells these are; they may come from a transplant donor.

This clonotype turned up a few times. This chain uses TRBV20-1 with TRBJ2-4, with 9 bases aligning to TRBD1. With 5 bases clipped from V and 4 bases from J, the junction kept 3 bases outside the gene matches. The CDR3 sequence is 13 residues long. Per germline, CDR1 DFQATT and CDR2 SNEGSKA (reference sequence). The CDR3 region is CSAADRGKNIQYF. The CDR3 nucleotides read TGCAGTGCTGCGGACAGGGGTAAAAACATTCAGTACTTC.

This clonotype was seen many times. The rearrangement uses TRBV7-2 and TRBJ2-3, with D perhaps matching TRBD1 (6 bases). V was shortened by 2 bases and J by 4 bases, with 10 bases between the two germline ends. The CDR3 is made up of 14 amino acids. In germline, CDR1 is SGHTA, CDR2 FQGNSA. The CDR3 loop reads CASSLWGPSDTQYF. For the CDR3, the DNA is TGTGCCAGCAGCTTATGGGGGCCGTCAGATACGCAGTATTTT.

This clonotype was recorded many times. The rearrangement joins TRBV5-1 to TRBJ2-3, with D hard to call. Germline-derived CDR1 and CDR2 are SGHRS and YFSETQ. The V and J ends lost 3 bases and 2 bases respectively, with 16 bases between them. The CDR3 has 16 residues. This CDR3 reads CASSSVAATITDTQYF. DNA of the CDR3: TGCGCCAGCAGCTCTGTTGCGGCTACCATCACAGATACGCAGTATTTT.

A few counts support this clonotype. The chain has TRBV6-5 and TRBJ1-1; the match to TRBD1 covers 9 bases. The V and J ends lost 4 bases and 5 bases, in that order; junction bases with no gene match: 2. CDR3 length equals 13 residues. Germline V lookup: CDR1 MNHEY, CDR2 SVGAGI. The CDR3 protein is CASSWDRATEAFF. The CDR3, as DNA: TGTGCCAGCAGTTGGGACAGGGCGACTGAAGCTTTCTTT.

This clonotype was seen ten or more times. The rearrangement joins TRBV7-2 to TRBJ2-6, with D uncertain. V was shortened by 3 bases and J by 2 bases, with 11 bases between the two germline ends. CDR1 is SGHTA and CDR2 is FQGNSA in the germline V gene. CDR3 length equals 16 residues. This CDR3 reads CASSFGLLAGANVLTF. DNA of the CDR3: TGTGCCAGCAGCTTCGGCCTGCTAGCTGGGGCCAACGTCCTGACTTTC.

This clonotype was counted at least ten times. This chain uses TRBV21-1 with TRBJ1-2; TRBD1, the D gene given by the table, was not confirmed from the DNA. TRBV21-1 is a recognized pseudogene. The CDR3 extends over 12 amino acids. The CDR3 loop is CASSSQGSGYTF. As DNA, the CDR3 is TGTGCCAGCAGCTCCCAGGGGTCAGGCTACACCTTC.